This T cell receptor (beta chain) was recovered during a study of brain metastases from non-small cell lung cancer. With V trimmed by 3 bases and J by 8 bases, 9 bases remained unmatched. Per the germline V gene, CDR1 is DFQATT and CDR2 is SNEGSKA (reference sequence). The CDR3 contains 15 residues. Clones were read by immunoSEQ multiplex PCR, and TCRdb kept only the in-frame ones, dropping some. The data show around 2,200 clones, with over 65% seen just once and 6.6% held by the top ten. This TCR derives from a donor aged 40 or older with non-small cell lung cancer. The J gene is TRBJ1-4, the V gene TRBV20-1; 10 nucleotides agree with TRBD1. The material sequenced was primary lung tumor tissue. CDR3 DNA: TGCAGTGCTAGTTCCCCGGGACAGGGGTGGGAAAAACTGTTTTTT. Amino acids: CSASSPGQGWEKLFF.